This TCR beta chain comes out of a study of spatial heterogeneity in lung cancer. Germline-derived CDR1 and CDR2 are ENHRY and SYGVKD. CDR3 length: 10 residues. V was trimmed by 10 bases and J by 5 bases, leaving 7 bases between them. This clonotype was observed a handful of times. Time point denoted: sample taken at primary tumor resection. Researchers sequenced whole RNA taken from tumor, nontumor lung or frozen PBMC without sorting. Each CDR3 protein is one row after TCRdb ran MiXCR on the 5' RACE reads. The data contain about 92,000 distinct CDR3 sequences, over 9.5% of them singletons. The chain joins TRBV10-3 to TRBJ2-3; D is perhaps TRBD2 (5 bases). The sequences come from PBMCs, collected at surgery. This TCR derives from a male donor with early-stage non-small cell lung cancer. This chain's CDR3 is CATRGDTQYF. In nucleotides, the CDR3 is TGTGCCACCCGGGGAGATACGCAGTATTTT.